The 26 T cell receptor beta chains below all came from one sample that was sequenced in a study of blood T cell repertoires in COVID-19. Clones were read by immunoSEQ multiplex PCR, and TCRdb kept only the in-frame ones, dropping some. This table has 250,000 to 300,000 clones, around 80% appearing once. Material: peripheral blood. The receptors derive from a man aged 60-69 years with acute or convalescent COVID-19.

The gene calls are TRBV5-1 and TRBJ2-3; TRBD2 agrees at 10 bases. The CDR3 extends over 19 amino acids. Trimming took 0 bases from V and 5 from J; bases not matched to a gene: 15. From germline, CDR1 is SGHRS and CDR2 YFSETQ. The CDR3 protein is CASSLAPSGERGGRDTQYF. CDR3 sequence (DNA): TGCGCCAGCAGCTTGGCCCCCTCCGGGGAGCGGGGGGGCCGAGATACGCAGTATTTT.

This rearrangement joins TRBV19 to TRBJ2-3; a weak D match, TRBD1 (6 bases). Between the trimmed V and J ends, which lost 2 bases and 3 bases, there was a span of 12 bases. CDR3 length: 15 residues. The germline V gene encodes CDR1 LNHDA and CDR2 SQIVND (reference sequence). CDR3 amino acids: CASSIRHRETDTQYF. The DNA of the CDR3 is TGTGCCAGTAGTATACGCCACAGGGAGACAGATACGCAGTATTTT.

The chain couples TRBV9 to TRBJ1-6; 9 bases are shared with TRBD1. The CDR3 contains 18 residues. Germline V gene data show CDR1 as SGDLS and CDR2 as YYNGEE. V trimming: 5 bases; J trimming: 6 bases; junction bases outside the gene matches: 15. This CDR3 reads CASRPGTGSSGGNSPLHF. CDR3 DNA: TGTGCCAGCAGACCCGGGACAGGGTCTTCTGGGGGTAATTCACCCCTCCACTTT.

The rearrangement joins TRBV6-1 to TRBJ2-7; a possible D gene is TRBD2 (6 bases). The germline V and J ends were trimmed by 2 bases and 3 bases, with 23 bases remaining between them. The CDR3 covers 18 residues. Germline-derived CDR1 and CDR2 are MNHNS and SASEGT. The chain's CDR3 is CASSEILAYGGLNYEQYF. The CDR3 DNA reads TGTGCCAGCAGTGAAATATTGGCCTATGGAGGGCTCAACTACGAGCAGTACTTC.

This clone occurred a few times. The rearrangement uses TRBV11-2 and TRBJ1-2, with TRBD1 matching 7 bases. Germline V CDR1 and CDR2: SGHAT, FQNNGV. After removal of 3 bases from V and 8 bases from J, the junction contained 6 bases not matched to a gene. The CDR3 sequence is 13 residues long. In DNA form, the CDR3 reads TGTGCCAGCAGCTTGGACAGGCTGGGGGGCTACACCTTC. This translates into CASSLDRLGGYTF.

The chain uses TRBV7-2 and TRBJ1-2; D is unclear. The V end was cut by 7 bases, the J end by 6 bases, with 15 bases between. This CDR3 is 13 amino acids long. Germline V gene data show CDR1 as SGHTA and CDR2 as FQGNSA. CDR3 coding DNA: TGTGCCAGCAAGAGCTATGTTTTGGATGGCTACACCTTC. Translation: CASKSYVLDGYTF.

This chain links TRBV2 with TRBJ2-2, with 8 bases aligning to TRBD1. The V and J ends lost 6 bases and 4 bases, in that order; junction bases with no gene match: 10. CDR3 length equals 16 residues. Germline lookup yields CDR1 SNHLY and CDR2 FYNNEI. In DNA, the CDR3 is TGTGCCAGCAGAGCCCCCGGGACAGGATTCACCGGGGAGCTGTTTTTT. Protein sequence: CASRAPGTGFTGELFF.

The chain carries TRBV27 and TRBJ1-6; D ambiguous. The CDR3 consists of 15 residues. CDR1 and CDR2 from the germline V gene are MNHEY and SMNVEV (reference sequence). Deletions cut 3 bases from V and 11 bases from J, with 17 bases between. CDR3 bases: TGTGCCAGCAGTTTTTGGGCAACGGGGAGGACACCCCTCCACTTT. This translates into CASSFWATGRTPLHF.

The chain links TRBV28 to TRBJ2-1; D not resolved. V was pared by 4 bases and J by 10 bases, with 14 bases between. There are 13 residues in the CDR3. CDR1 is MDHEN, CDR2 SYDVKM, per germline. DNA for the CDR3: TGTGCCAGCAGTTCTCTGACGGGTCGCGAGCAGTTCTTC. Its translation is CASSSLTGREQFF.

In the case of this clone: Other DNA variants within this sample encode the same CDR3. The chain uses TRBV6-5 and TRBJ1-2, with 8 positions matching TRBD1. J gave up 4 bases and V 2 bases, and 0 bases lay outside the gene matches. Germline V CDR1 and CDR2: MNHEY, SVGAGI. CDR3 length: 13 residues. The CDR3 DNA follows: TGTGCCAGCAGTTACGACAGGGGCTATGGCTACACCTTC. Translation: CASSYDRGYGYTF.

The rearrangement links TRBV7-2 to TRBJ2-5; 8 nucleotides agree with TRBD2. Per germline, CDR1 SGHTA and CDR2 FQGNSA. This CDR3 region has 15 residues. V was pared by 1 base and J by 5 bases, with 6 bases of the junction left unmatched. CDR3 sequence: CASSLERGSRETQYF. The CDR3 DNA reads TGTGCCAGCAGCTTAGAGCGGGGGAGCCGGGAGACCCAGTACTTC.

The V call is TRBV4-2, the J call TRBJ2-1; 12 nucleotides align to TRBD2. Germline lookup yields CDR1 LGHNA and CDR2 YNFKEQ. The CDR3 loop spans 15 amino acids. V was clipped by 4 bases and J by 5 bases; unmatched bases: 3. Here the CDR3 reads CASSPLAGGHNEQFF. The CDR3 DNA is TGTGCCAGCAGCCCACTAGCGGGGGGCCACAATGAGCAGTTCTTC.

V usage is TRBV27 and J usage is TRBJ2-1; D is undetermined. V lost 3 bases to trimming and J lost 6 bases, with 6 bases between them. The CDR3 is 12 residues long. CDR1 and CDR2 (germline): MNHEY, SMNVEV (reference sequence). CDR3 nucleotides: TGTGCCAGCAGTTTCAGGCCCAATGAGCAGTTCTTC. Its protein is CASSFRPNEQFF.

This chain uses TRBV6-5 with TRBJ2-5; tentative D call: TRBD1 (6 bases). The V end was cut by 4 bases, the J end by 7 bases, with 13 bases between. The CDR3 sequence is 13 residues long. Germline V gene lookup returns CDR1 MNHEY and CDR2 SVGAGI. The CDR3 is CASSSQEGGTQYF. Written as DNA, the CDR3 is TGTGCCAGCAGTTCCCAAGAAGGGGGGACCCAGTACTTC.

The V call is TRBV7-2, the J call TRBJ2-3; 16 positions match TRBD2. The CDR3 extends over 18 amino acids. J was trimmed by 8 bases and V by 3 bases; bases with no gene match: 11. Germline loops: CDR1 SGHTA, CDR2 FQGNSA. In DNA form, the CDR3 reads TGTGCCAGCAGCTTCTTGGGACTAGCGGGAGGGCCAGGAGGTACGCAGTATTTT. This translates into CASSFLGLAGGPGGTQYF. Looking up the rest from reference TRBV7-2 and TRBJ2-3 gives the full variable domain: GAGVSQSPSNKVTEKGKDVELRCDPISGHTALYWYRQSLGQGLEFLIYFQGNSAPDKSGLPSDRFSAERTGGSVSTLTIQRTQQEDSAVYLCASSFLGLAGGPGGTQYFGPGTRLTVL.

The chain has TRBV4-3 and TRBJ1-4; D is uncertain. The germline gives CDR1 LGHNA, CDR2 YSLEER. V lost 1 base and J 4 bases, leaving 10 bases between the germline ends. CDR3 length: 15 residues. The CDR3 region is CASSQAPRGNEKLFF. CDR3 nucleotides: TGCGCCAGCAGCCAAGCCCCGCGGGGTAATGAAAAACTGTTTTTT.

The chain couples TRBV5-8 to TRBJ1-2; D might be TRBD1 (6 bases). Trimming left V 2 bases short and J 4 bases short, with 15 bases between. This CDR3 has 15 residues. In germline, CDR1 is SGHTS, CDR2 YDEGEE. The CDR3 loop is CASSFEIRGGYGYTF. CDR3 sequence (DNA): TGTGCCAGCAGCTTCGAGATCCGAGGGGGCTATGGCTACACCTTC.

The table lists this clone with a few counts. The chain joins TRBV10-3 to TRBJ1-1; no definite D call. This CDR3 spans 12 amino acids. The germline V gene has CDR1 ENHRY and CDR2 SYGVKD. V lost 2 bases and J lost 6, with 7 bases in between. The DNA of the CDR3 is TGTGCCATCAGTGAGGTATACTCTGAAGCTTTCTTT. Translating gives CAISEVYSEAFF.

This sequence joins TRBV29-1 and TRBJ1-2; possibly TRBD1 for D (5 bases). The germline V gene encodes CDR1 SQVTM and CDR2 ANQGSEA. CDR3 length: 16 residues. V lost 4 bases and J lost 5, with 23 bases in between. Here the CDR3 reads CSVVGGSPVPGYGYTF. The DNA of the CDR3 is TGCAGCGTTGTCGGGGGATCCCCGGTACCTGGATATGGCTACACCTTC.

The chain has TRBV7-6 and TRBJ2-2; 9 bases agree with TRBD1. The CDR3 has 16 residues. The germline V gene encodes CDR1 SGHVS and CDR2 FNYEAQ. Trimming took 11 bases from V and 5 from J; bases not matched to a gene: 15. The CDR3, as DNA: TGTGCCCTGGGGGTCCCGGGACAGGGACAGACCGGGGAGCTGTTTTTT. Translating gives CALGVPGQGQTGELFF.

CDR3 protein: CASSFGQGVTNQPQHF. The CDR3 coding sequence is TGTGCCAGCAGCTTCGGACAGGGGGTCACCAATCAGCCCCAGCATTTT. The chain uses TRBV5-8 and TRBJ1-5; 10 positions agree with TRBD1. The CDR3 covers 16 residues. The germline CDR1 and CDR2 sequences are SGHTS and YDEGEE. With 2 bases clipped from V and 3 bases from J, the junction kept 5 bases outside the gene matches.

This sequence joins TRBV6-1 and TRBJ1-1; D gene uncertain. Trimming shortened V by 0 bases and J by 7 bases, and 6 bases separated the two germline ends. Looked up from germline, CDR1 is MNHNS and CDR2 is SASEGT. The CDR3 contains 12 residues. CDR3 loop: CASSEARFEAFF. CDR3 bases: TGTGCCAGCAGTGAAGCGAGATTTGAAGCTTTCTTT.

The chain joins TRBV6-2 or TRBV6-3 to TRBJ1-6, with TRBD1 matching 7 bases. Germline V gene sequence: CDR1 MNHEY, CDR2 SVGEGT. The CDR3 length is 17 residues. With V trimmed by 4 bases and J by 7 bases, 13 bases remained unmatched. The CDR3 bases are TGTGCCAGCAGTTCCGATCCCCTCGACAGGGCGAATTCACCCCTCCACTTT. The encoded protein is CASSSDPLDRANSPLHF.

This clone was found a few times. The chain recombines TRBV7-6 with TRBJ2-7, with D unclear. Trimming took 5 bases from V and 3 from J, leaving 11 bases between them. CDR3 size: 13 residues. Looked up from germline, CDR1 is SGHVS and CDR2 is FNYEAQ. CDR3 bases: TGTGCCAGCAGCCCCCAGTCGGGCTACGAGCAGTACTTC. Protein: CASSPQSGYEQYF.

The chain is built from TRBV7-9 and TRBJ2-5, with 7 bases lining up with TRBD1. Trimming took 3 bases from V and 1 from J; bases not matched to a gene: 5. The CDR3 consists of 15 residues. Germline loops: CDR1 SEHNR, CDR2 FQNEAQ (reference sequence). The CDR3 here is CASSLGTAIQETQYF. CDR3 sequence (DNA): TGTGCCAGCAGCTTGGGGACAGCTATCCAAGAGACCCAGTACTTC.

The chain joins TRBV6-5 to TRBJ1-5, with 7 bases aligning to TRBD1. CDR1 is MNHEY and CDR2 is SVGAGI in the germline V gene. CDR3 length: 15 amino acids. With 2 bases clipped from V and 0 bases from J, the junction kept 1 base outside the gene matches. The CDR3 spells CASSYRGRSNQPQHF. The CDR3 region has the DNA TGTGCCAGCAGTTACAGGGGGCGTAGCAATCAGCCCCAGCATTTT.